This T cell receptor (beta chain) is from a study of beta chain features in type 1 diabetes. Study-wide results and caveats: In every one of the four CD4+ subsets, TCRB CDR3s were moderately but significantly shorter in Type 1 diabetes patients. Sequencing the cDNA could make cells with high TCR expression show up more than they should.

Stem cell-like memory, regulatory, central memory and naive CD4+ cells were sorted via CD45RO/CCR7/CD25/CD127/CD95/CD27. Germline values: CDR1 SGHTA, CDR2 FQGNSA. J lost 5 bases, V lost 5 bases, and 8 bases had no gene match. The CDR3 totals 15 residues. The whole isolated RNA underwent reverse transcription, so sequencing captured expressed TCRB transcripts. Libraries were prepared by immunoSEQ multiplex PCR; TCRdb keeps only in-frame clonotypes and omits some of them. The table records under 300,000 clones, roughly 10% of them present only once. This clone was seen more than once but under ten times. What it binds is not known.

The chain is built from TRBV7-2 and TRBJ1-5; 8 nucleotides agree with TRBD1. Sequencing used naive CD4+ T cells from blood. This sequence originates from a young man with type 1 diabetes. CDR3 in amino acids: CASSSPGTGYQPQHF. The CDR3 DNA follows: TGTGCCAGCAGCAGTCCCGGGACAGGCTATCAGCCCCAGCATTTT.